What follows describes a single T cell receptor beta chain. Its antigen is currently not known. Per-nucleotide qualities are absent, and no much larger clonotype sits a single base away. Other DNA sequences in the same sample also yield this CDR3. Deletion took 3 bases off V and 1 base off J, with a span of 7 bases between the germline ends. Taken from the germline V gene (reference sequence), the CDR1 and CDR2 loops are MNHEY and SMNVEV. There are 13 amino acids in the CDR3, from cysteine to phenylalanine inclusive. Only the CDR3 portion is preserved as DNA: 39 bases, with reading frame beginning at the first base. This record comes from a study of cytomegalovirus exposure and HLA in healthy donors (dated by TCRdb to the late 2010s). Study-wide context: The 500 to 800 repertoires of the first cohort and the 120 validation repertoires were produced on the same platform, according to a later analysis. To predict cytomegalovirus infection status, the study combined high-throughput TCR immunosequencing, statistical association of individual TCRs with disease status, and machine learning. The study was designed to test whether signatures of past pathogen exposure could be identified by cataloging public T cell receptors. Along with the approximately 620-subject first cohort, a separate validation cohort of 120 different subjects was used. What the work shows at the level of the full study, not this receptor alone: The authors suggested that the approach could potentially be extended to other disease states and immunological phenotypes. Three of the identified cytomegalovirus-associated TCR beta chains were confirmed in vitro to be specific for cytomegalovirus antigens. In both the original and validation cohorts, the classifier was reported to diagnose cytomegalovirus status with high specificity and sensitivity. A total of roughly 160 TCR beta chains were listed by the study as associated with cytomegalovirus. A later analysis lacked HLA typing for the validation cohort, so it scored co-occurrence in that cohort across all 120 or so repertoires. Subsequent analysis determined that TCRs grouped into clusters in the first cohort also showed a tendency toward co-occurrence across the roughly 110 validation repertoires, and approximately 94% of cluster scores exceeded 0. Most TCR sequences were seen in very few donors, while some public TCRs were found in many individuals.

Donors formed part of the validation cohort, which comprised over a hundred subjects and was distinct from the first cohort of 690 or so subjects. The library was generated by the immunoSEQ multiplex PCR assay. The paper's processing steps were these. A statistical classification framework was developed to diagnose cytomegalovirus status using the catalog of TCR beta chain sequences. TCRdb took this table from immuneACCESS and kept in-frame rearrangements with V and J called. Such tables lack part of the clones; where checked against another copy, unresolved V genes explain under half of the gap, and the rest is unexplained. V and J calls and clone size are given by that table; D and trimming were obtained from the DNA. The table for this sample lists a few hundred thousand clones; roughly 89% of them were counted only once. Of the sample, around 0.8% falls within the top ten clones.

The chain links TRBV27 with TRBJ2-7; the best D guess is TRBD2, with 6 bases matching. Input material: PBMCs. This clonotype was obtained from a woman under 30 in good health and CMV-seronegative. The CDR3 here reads CASSFRGSYEQYF. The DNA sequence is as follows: TGTGCCAGCAGTTTTCGGGGGTCCTACGAGCAGTACTTC.